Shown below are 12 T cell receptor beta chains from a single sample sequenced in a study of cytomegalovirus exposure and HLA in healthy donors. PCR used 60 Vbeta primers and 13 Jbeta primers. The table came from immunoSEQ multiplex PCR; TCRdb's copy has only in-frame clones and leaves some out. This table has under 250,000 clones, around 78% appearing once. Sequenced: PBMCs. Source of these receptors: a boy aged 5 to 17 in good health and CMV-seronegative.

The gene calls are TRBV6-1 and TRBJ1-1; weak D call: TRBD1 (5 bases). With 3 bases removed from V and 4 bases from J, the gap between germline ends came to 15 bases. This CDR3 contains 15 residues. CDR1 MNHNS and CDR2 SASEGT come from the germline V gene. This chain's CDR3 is CASSDGAGGGTEAFF. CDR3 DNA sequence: TGTGCCAGCAGTGACGGGGCTGGCGGGGGCACTGAAGCTTTCTTT.

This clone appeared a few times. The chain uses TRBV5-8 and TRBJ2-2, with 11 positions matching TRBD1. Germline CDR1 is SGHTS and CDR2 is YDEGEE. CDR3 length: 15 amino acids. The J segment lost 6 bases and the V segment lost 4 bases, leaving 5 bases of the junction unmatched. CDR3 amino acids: CASSLDRGRAGELFF. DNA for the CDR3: TGTGCCAGCAGCCTGGACAGGGGGCGAGCCGGGGAGCTGTTTTTT.

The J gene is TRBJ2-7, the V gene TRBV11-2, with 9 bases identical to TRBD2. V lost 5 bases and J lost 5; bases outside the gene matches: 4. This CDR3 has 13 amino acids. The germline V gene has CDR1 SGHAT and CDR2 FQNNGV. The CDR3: CASSDGLAHEQYF. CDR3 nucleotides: TGTGCCAGCAGCGACGGACTAGCGCACGAGCAGTACTTC.

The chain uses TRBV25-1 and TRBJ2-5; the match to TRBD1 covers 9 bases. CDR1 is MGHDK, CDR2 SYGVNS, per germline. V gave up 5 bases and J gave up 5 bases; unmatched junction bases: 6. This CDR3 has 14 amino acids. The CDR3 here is CASSRTGARETQYF. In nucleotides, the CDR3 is TGTGCCAGCAGTAGGACAGGGGCTCGGGAGACCCAGTACTTC.

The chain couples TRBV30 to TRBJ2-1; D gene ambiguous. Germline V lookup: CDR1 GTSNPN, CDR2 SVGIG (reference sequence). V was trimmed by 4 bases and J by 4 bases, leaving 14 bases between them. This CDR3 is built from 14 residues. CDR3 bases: TGTGCCTGGACCCTTGCGGCGCAGTACAATGAGCAGTTCTTC. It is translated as CAWTLAAQYNEQFF.

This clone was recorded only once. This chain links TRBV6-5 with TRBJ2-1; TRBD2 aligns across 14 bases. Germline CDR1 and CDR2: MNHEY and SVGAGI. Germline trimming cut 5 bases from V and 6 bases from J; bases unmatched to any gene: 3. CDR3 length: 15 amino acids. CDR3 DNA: TGTGCCAGCAGTAGACTAGCGGGAGGGGGCAATGAGCAGTTCTTC. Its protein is CASSRLAGGGNEQFF.

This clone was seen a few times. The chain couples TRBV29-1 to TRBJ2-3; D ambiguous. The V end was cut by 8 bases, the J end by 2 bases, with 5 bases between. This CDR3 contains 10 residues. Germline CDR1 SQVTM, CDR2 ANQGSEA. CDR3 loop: CSTYTDTQYF. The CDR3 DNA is TGCAGCACCTACACAGATACGCAGTATTTT.

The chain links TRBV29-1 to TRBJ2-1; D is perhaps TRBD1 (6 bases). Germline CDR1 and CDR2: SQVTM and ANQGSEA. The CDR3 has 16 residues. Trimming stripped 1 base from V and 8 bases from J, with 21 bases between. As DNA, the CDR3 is TGCAGCGTTGAAGGACGGGACATAGGGATATGGGATGAGCAGTTCTTC. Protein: CSVEGRDIGIWDEQFF.

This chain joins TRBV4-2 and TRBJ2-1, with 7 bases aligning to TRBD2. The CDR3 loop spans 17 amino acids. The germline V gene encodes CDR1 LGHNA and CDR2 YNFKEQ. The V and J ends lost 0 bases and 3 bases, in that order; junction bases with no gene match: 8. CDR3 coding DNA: TGTGCCAGCAGCCAAGAATCGGCGGGAGATAGCTACAATGAGCAGTTCTTC. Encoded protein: CASSQESAGDSYNEQFF.

CDR3 residues: CASSPLGTGNTEAFF. The DNA of the CDR3 is TGTGCCAGCAGTCCCCTCGGGACAGGGAACACTGAAGCTTTCTTT. The chain couples TRBV6-5 to TRBJ1-1; TRBD1 matches 8 bases. J was trimmed by 1 base and V by 5 bases; bases with no gene match: 6. The germline gives CDR1 MNHEY, CDR2 SVGAGI. CDR3 length: 15 amino acids.

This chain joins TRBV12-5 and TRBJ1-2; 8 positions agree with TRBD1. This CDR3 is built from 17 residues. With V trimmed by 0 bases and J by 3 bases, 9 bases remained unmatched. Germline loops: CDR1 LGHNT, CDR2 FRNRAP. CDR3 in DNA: TGTGCTAGTGGTTTGGTTGTGTCAGCCAGGGGGCACTATGGCTACACCTTC. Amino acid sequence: CASGLVVSARGHYGYTF.

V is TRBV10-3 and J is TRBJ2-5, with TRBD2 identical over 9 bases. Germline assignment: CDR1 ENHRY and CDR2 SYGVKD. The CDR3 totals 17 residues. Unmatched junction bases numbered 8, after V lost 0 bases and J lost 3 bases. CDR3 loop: CAISESILASGEETQYF. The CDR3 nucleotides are TGTGCCATCAGTGAGTCGATTTTGGCTAGCGGGGAAGAGACCCAGTACTTC.